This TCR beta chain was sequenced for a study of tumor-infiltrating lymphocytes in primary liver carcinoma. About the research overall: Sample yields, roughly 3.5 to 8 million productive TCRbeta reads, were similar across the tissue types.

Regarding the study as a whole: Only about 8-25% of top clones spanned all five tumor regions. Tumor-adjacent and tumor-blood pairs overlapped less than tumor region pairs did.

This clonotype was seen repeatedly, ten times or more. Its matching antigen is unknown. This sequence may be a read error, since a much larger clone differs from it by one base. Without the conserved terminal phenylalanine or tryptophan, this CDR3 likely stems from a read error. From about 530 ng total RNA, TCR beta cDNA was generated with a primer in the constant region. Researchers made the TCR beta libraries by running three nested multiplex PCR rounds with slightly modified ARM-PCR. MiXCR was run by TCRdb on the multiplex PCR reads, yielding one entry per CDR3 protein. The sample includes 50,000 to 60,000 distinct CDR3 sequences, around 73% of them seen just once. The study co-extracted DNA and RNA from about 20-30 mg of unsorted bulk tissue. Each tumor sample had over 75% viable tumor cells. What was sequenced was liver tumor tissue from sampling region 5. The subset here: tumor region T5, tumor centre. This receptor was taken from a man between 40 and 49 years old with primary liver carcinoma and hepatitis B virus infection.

In DNA, the CDR3 is TGTGCCAGCAGACAAACAGGGCCCACTGAAGCTTTCCTT. It specifies CASRQTGPTEAFL. The chain recombines TRBV5-8 with TRBJ1-1, with D maybe TRBD1 (6 bases). V lost 5 bases, J lost 4 bases, and 12 bases lay in between. Per germline, CDR1 SGHTS and CDR2 YDEGEE. The CDR3 consists of 13 residues.